This T cell receptor (beta chain) came from a study of CD8+CD57+ T cells in acquired aplastic anemia. Notes on the study in general: Diversity was reduced in patient CD8+CD57+ cells relative to total CD4+ and CD8+ pools.

Comment on this clonotype: Its target is unknown. The CDR3 carries no conserved terminal phenylalanine or tryptophan, so it likely arises from a read error.

Patients sequenced had flow cytometry evidence of CD8+CD57+ cell expansion. CD8+CD57+ effector memory cells were additionally sequenced in about 15% of the 12 patients. The enrolled patients all had severe acquired aplastic anemia. Researchers used genomic DNA as the template to profile TCR beta VDJ and CDR3. TCRdb itself ran the reads through MiXCR, one entry per CDR3 protein. The sample contains around 15,000 distinct CDR3 sequences, 30% to 45% of which appear only once. The CDR3 sequence is 17 residues long. V was clipped by 6 bases and J by 0 bases; unmatched bases: 6. From germline, CDR1 is SNHLY and CDR2 FYNNEI.

The V call is TRBV2, the J call TRBJ2-5; 14 bases agree with TRBD2. The sequence was obtained from a human donor with aplastic anemia. Sequencing was done on a sample of CD8+CD57+ T cells sorted from PBMCs. The sample's subset: bead-enriched CD8+CD57+ effector memory T cells from SAA patients. The chain's CDR3 is CASSRLAGGTNQETQYS. CDR3 nucleotides: TGTGCCAGCAGCAGACTAGCGGGGGGGACTAACCAAGAGACCCAGTACTCC.